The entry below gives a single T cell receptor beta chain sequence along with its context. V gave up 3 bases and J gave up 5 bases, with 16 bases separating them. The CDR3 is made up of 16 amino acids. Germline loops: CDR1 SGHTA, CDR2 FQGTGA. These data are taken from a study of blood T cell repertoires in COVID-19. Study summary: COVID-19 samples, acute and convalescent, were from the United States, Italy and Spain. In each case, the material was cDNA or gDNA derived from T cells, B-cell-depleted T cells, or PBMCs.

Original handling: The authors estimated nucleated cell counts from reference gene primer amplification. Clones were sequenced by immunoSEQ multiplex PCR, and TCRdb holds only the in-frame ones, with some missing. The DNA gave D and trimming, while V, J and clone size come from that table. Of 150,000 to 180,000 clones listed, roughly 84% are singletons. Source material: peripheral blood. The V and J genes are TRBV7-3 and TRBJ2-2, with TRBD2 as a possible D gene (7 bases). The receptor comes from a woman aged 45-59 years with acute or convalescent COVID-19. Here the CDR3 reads CASSFTGEGGTGELFF. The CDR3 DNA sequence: TGTGCCAGCAGCTTCACCGGGGAGGGGGGAACCGGGGAGCTGTTTTTT.